This T cell receptor beta chain was identified in a study of T cell responses to AZD1222 COVID-19 vaccine. Overall study results and limits: Among the donors, most were white British and more were female, and clonal diversity was possibly underestimated. Among vaccine-associated CD4 TCRs, coverage spanned spike, with dominance at 160-218 and 743-854. Of the AZD1222 recipients, only 5 or 6 were seropositive at baseline. Repertoire sampling happened only post peak T cell response.

Comments on this clone: The antigen remains undetermined.

The germline V and J ends were trimmed by 4 bases and 3 bases, with 19 bases remaining between them. CDR3 length: 17 residues. Germline lookup yields CDR1 SGHDN and CDR2 FVKESK. TCRdb keeps only in-frame clones here, not all; method: immunoSEQ multiplex PCR. Among approximately 64,000 clones listed, around 90% were seen once. V and J are TRBV14 and TRBJ1-3; D is perhaps TRBD1 (5 bases). This clonotype was obtained from an adult who received the MenACWY meningococcal vaccine as a control. Specimen: peripheral blood, collected 28 days after the second dose of the MenACWY control vaccine. CDR3 sequence: CASSPNRGDTFGNTIYF. The CDR3 DNA follows: TGTGCCAGCAGCCCAAATAGAGGGGATACGTTTGGAAACACCATATATTTT. The full variable domain, its missing parts supplied by reference TRBV14 and TRBJ1-3, is EAGVTQFPSHSVIEKGQTVTLRCDPISGHDNLYWYRRVMGKEIKFLLHFVKESKQDESGMPNNRFLAERTGGTYSTLKVQPAELEDSGVYFCASSPNRGDTFGNTIYFGEGSWLTVV.